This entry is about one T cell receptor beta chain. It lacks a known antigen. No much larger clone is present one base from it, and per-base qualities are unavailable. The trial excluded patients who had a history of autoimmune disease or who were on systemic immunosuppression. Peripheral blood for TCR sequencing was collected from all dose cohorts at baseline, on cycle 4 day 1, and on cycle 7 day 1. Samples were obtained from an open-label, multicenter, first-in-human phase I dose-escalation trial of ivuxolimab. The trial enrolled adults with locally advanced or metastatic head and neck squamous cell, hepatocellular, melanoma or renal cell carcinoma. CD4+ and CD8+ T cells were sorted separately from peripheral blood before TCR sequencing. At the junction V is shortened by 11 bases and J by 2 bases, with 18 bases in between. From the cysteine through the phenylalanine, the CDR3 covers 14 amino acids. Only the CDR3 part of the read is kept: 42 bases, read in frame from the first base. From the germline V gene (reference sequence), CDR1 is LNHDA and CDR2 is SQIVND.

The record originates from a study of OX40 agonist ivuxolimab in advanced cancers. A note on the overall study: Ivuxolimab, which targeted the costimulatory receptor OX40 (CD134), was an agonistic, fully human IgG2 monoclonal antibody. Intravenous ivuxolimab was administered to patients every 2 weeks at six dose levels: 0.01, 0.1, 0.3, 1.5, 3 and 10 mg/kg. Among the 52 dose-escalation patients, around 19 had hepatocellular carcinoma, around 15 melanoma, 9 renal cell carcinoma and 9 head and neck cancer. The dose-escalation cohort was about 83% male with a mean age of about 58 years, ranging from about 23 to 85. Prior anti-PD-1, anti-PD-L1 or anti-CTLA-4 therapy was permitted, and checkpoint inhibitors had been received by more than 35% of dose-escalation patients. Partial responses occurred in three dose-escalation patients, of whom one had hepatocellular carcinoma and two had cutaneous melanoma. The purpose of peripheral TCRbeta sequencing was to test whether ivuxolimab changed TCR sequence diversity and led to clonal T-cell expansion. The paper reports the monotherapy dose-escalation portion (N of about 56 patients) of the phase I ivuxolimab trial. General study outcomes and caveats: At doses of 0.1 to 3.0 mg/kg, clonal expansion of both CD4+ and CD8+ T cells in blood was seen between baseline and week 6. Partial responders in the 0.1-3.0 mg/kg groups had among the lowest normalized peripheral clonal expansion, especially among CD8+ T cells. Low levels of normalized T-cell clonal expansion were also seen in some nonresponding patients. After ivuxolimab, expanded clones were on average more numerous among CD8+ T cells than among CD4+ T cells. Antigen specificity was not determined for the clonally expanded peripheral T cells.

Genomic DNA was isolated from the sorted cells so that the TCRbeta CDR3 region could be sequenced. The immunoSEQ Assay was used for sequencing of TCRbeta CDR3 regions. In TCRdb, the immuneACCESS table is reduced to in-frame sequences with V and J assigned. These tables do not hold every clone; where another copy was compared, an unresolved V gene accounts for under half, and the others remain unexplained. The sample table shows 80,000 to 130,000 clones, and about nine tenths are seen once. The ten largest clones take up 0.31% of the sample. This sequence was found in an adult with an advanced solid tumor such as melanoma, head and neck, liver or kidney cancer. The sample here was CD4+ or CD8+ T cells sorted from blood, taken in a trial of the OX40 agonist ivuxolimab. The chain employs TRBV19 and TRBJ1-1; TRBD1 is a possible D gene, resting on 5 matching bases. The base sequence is TGTGCCGCAGGACCGGGACGGCTAAACACTGAAGCTTTCTTT. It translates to CAAGPGRLNTEAFF.